These 18 T cell receptor beta chains were sequenced from one sample in a study of early T cells in non-severe SARS-CoV-2 infection. TCRdb recomputed calls from the 5' RACE reads with MiXCR, one row per CDR3 protein. The table lists about 81,000 distinct CDR3 sequences, 14% of them singletons. Sequenced: whole blood. The receptor set was obtained from an adult who was a healthcare worker with PCR-confirmed SARS-CoV-2 infection or an uninfected control (not recorded which).

J is TRBJ2-1 and V is TRBV7-2; 7 bases fit TRBD1. J was trimmed by 7 bases and V by 2 bases; bases with no gene match: 5. This CDR3 spans 14 amino acids. Germline CDR1 is SGHTA and CDR2 is FQGNSA. The CDR3 sequence is CASSLNPGGNEQFF. CDR3 nucleotide sequence: TGTGCCAGCAGCTTAAATCCAGGGGGAAATGAGCAGTTCTTC.

This clonotype came up many times. This chain connects TRBV28 to TRBJ1-6; tentatively, D is TRBD1 (6 bases). V shed 9 bases and J shed 7 bases, with 19 bases lying between them. This CDR3 is 15 amino acids long. Germline CDR1 MDHEN, CDR2 SYDVKM. As DNA, the CDR3 is TGTGCCAGTTCTAGGCCGCAGGGGCGCAATTCACCCCTCCACTTT. Translated: CASSRPQGRNSPLHF.

The chain employs TRBV20-1 and TRBJ2-7; perhaps D is TRBD1 or TRBD2 (5 bases each). Germline CDR1 reads DFQATT; CDR2 reads SNEGSKA (reference sequence). The V end lost 2 bases, the J end lost 3 bases, and 17 bases lay between the germline ends. This CDR3 spans 15 amino acids. This chain's CDR3 is CSARPDEGPVYEQYF. CDR3 DNA sequence: TGCAGTGCTAGACCGGATGAGGGGCCCGTCTACGAGCAGTACTTC.

The gene calls are TRBV14 and TRBJ2-3; 9 bases match TRBD2. Unmatched junction bases numbered 11, after V lost 4 bases and J lost 0 bases. Per the germline V gene, CDR1 is SGHDN and CDR2 is FVKESK. This CDR3 comprises 18 residues. CDR3 protein: CASSRSAGGDLSTDTQYF. CDR3 DNA sequence: TGTGCCAGCAGCCGCTCGGCGGGGGGGGACCTTAGCACAGATACGCAGTATTTT.

The CDR3 DNA reads TGTGCCAGCAGCCAAGTTTCGGGTGCTAACTATGGCTACACCTTC. Amino acids: CASSQVSGANYGYTF. This chain joins TRBV4-2 and TRBJ1-2; D gene unclear. The CDR3 covers 15 residues. The germline V gene has CDR1 LGHNA and CDR2 YNFKEQ. Trimming shortened V by 1 base and J by 0 bases, and 9 bases separated the two germline ends.

This clonotype was detected only a few times. V and J are TRBV19 and TRBJ2-5, with TRBD2 matching 9 bases. The CDR3 sequence is 16 residues long. Losses at the gene ends were 3 bases for V and 3 bases for J; bases not matched to a gene: 8. CDR1 and CDR2 from the germline V gene are LNHDA and SQIVND (reference sequence). The CDR3 loop is CASSITGGGEEETQYF. As DNA, the CDR3 is TGTGCCAGTAGTATTACGGGCGGGGGGGAAGAAGAGACCCAGTACTTC.

This clonotype was found a few times. The chain joins TRBV3-1 to TRBJ1-3; D unresolved. The CDR3 loop spans 14 amino acids. Trimming pared 3 bases from V and 0 bases from J, leaving 6 bases between. The germline gives CDR1 LGHDT, CDR2 YNNKEL (reference sequence). The DNA of the CDR3 is TGTGCCAGCAGCCATTCCGGCTCTGGAAACACCATATATTTT. This gives the protein CASSHSGSGNTIYF.

The chain has TRBV9 and TRBJ2-1, with D perhaps matching TRBD2 (6 bases). The CDR3 length is 14 residues. Germline assignment: CDR1 SGDLS and CDR2 YYNGEE. Trimming cost V 0 bases and J 3 bases, with 7 bases left between them. CDR3 bases: TGTGCCAGCAGCGTAGGTAGCGGCTACAATGAGCAGTTCTTC. Translation gives CASSVGSGYNEQFF.

This clonotype was recorded at least ten times. This rearrangement joins TRBV19 to TRBJ2-3; D remains unclear. The V gene's germline CDR1 is LNHDA and CDR2 SQIVND (reference sequence). The ends were cut back, 7 bases at V and 1 base at J, with 9 bases in the middle. The CDR3 is 13 residues long. The CDR3: CASISGRTDTQYF. The CDR3, as DNA: TGTGCCAGTATTTCCGGGCGCACAGATACGCAGTATTTT.

This sequence joins TRBV19 and TRBJ2-1, with 7 bases matching TRBD1. This CDR3 has 16 amino acids. CDR1 is LNHDA and CDR2 is SQIVND in the germline V gene (reference sequence). Unmatched junction bases numbered 13, after V lost 4 bases and J lost 7 bases. This chain's CDR3 is CASSTIGTAPRNEQFF. The CDR3 DNA reads as TGTGCCAGTAGTACTATCGGGACAGCACCCAGGAATGAGCAGTTCTTC.

This clonotype occurred many times. The V and J genes are TRBV12-3 or TRBV12-4 and TRBJ2-4; 8 positions agree with TRBD2. Trimming removed 3 bases from V and 0 bases from J; junction bases left unmatched: 4. There are 16 residues in the CDR3. The CDR3 bases are TGTGCCAGCAGTTTCGGCGGGGGGAGAGCCAAAAACATTCAGTACTTC. It codes for CASSFGGGRAKNIQYF.

The CDR3 spells CASSLVGRDTQYF. CDR3 sequence (DNA): TGTGCCAGCAGCTTGGTGGGGCGAGATACGCAGTATTTT. This chain links TRBV5-4 with TRBJ2-3; D possibly corresponds to TRBD1 (5 bases). The V and J ends lost 0 bases and 5 bases respectively, with 7 bases between them. Germline values: CDR1 SGHNT, CDR2 YYREEE (reference sequence). The CDR3 loop spans 13 amino acids.

In its sample, this clonotype was seen a few times. The rearrangement joins TRBV29-1 to TRBJ1-2; D is unresolved. The V gene's germline CDR1 is SQVTM and CDR2 ANQGSEA. The CDR3 has 8 amino acids. V was pared by 3 bases and J by 8 bases, with 1 base between. The CDR3 region is CSVDGYTF. The CDR3 coding sequence is TGCAGCGTTGACGGCTACACCTTC. The full variable domain, with the rest looked up from reference TRBV29-1 and TRBJ1-2, is SAVISQKPSRDICQRGTSLTIQCQVDSQVTMMFWYRQQPGQSLTLIATANQGSEATYESGFVIDKFPISRPNLTFSTLTVSNMSPEDSSIYLCSVDGYTFGSGTRLTVV.

This clonotype has a count of ten or more. This chain uses TRBV27 with TRBJ2-4, with 10 bases aligning to TRBD1. CDR1 is MNHEY and CDR2 is SMNVEV in the germline V gene (reference sequence). This CDR3 contains 16 residues. V was clipped by 4 bases and J by 5 bases; unmatched bases: 8. For the CDR3, the DNA is TGTGCCAGCAGTTCTAGGACAGGGGGAAAAGAAAACATTCAGTACTTC. This codes for CASSSRTGGKENIQYF.

The V gene is TRBV7-9, the J gene TRBJ1-2; 8 bases are a match to TRBD1. CDR1 is SEHNR, CDR2 FQNEAQ, per germline (reference sequence). CDR3 size: 13 residues. J was trimmed by 7 bases and V by 2 bases; bases with no gene match: 3. The CDR3 nucleotides are TGTGCCAGCAGCTTACAGGGGGCCTCTGGCTACACCTTC. Protein product: CASSLQGASGYTF.

This clonotype was seen more than once but under ten times. The chain combines TRBV20-1 with TRBJ1-3; D is unclear. The germline gives CDR1 DFQATT, CDR2 SNEGSKA (reference sequence). V was pared by 5 bases and J by 0 bases, with 17 bases between. The CDR3 totals 16 residues. CDR3 sequence: CSAYIPGRGSGNTIYF. The CDR3 coding sequence is TGCAGTGCTTATATACCAGGACGGGGCTCTGGAAACACCATATATTTT.

The chain combines TRBV6-6 with TRBJ1-1, with D perhaps TRBD1 (5 bases). The germline V and J ends were trimmed by 5 bases and 11 bases, with 15 bases remaining between them. CDR1 is MNHNY and CDR2 is SVGAGI in the germline V gene (reference sequence). CDR3 length: 12 residues. As DNA, the CDR3 is TGTGCCAGCAGTCCTGGGGGTCTGAAGGCTTTCTTT. This gives the protein CASSPGGLKAFF.

This clonotype was counted a few times. The chain carries TRBV5-1 and TRBJ1-2; D not certain. Trimming removed 0 bases at V and 2 bases at J, with 5 bases between. The germline V gene encodes CDR1 SGHRS and CDR2 YFSETQ. The CDR3 sequence is 13 residues long. The DNA for the CDR3 is TGCGCCAGCAGCTTGGACCCGAACTATGGCTACACCTTC. This codes for CASSLDPNYGYTF.